Below are 10 T cell receptor beta chains sequenced from a single sample in a study of shared clonotypes between healthy human individuals. Sequenced by immunoSEQ multiplex PCR; TCRdb stores in-frame clones only, minus some. The profile shows about 1.5 million clones, around 98% of them singletons. Sequenced: naive CD4+ T cells sorted from blood. Subset given: CD45RA+ positively selected. Receptor source: a man in his thirties or forties in good health.

The chain links TRBV27 to TRBJ2-2, with 8 nucleotides matching TRBD2. V shed 8 bases and J 6 bases; nucleotides not matched to a gene: 11. Germline V CDR1 and CDR2: MNHEY, SMNVEV (reference sequence). There are 15 residues in the CDR3. The CDR3: CASWLGLGTSGELFF. CDR3 bases: TGTGCCAGCTGGTTGGGACTAGGGACGTCCGGGGAGCTGTTTTTT.

This sequence joins TRBV7-6 and TRBJ2-2; D gene uncertain. V dropped 5 bases and J dropped 0 bases, with 16 bases sitting between them. CDR3 size: 17 residues. Germline V CDR1 and CDR2: SGHVS, FNYEAQ. The CDR3 nucleotides are TGTGCCAGCAGCCTCAGCGTCGGGCCCGCGAACACCGGGGAGCTGTTTTTT. Translation gives CASSLSVGPANTGELFF.

This sequence joins TRBV29-1 and TRBJ2-7, with unresolved D. V lost 4 bases to trimming and J lost 2 bases, with 9 bases between them. The CDR3 totals 12 residues. Germline-derived CDR1 and CDR2 are SQVTM and ANQGSEA. The CDR3 here is CSVVTQAYEQYF. In nucleotides, the CDR3 is TGCAGCGTTGTGACGCAGGCCTACGAGCAGTACTTC.

The chain carries TRBV28 and TRBJ2-7, with D tentatively TRBD1 (5 bases). V lost 6 bases and J lost 2, with 11 bases in between. There are 13 residues in the CDR3. The V gene's germline CDR1 is MDHEN and CDR2 SYDVKM. This CDR3 is CASSRAFPYEQYF. The CDR3 DNA is TGTGCCAGCAGCAGGGCATTCCCCTACGAGCAGTACTTC. The whole variable domain, remainder taken from reference TRBV28 and TRBJ2-7, is DVKVTQSSRYLVKRTGEKVFLECVQDMDHENMFWYRQDPGLGLRLIYFSYDVKMKEKGDIPEGYSVSREKKERFSLILESASTNQTSMYLCASSRAFPYEQYFGPGTRLTVT.

V and J are TRBV28 and TRBJ2-5, with unresolved D. With 5 bases removed from V and 3 bases from J, the gap between germline ends came to 13 bases. CDR3 length: 14 amino acids. CDR1 is MDHEN and CDR2 is SYDVKM in the germline V gene. The CDR3 nucleotides read TGTGCCAGCAGTAATCAACGAGGCGAAGAGACCCAGTACTTC. Protein sequence: CASSNQRGEETQYF.

This clone was picked up one time. V gene TRBV28 combines with J gene TRBJ2-3; maybe TRBD2 (6 bases). The ends were cut back, 8 bases at V and 6 bases at J, with 15 bases in the middle. The CDR3 spans 13 residues. The germline gives CDR1 MDHEN, CDR2 SYDVKM. The CDR3 is CASLDWGRDTQYF. The CDR3, as DNA: TGTGCCAGCCTCGACTGGGGGAGGGATACGCAGTATTTT.

The chain carries TRBV28 and TRBJ2-2; D gene unclear. With 8 bases removed from V and 4 bases from J, the gap between germline ends came to 17 bases. CDR3 length: 15 residues. Looked up from germline, CDR1 is MDHEN and CDR2 is SYDVKM. The CDR3 DNA sequence: TGTGCCAGCGAAAACTCGGGCCCTGGCACCGGGGAGCTGTTTTTT. This encodes CASENSGPGTGELFF. Full variable domain (rest looked up from reference TRBV28 and TRBJ2-2): DVKVTQSSRYLVKRTGEKVFLECVQDMDHENMFWYRQDPGLGLRLIYFSYDVKMKEKGDIPEGYSVSREKKERFSLILESASTNQTSMYLCASENSGPGTGELFFGEGSRLTVL.

This sequence joins TRBV5-1 and TRBJ1-2; 10 bases are shared with TRBD1. The CDR3 has 15 residues. With 4 bases clipped from V and 2 bases from J, the junction kept 5 bases outside the gene matches. CDR1 is SGHRS and CDR2 is YFSETQ in the germline V gene. CDR3 loop: CASSRGTGENYGYTF. In DNA, the CDR3 is TGCGCCAGCAGCCGAGGGACAGGGGAGAACTATGGCTACACCTTC.

This sequence joins TRBV5-8 and TRBJ2-7; D is uncertain. The CDR3 spans 13 residues. Trimming cost V 5 bases and J 7 bases, with 16 bases left between them. CDR1 and CDR2 from the germline V gene are SGHTS and YDEGEE. The CDR3 region is CASRWAPLREQYF. In DNA, the CDR3 is TGTGCCAGCAGGTGGGCCCCCCTCAGGGAGCAGTACTTC.

J is TRBJ2-3 and V is TRBV10-3; D gene ambiguous. Germline values: CDR1 ENHRY, CDR2 SYGVKD. V was cut by 8 bases and J by 3 bases, with 12 bases left in between. The CDR3 has 13 residues. The CDR3 DNA is TGTGCCATCTCGCCTCTATCGACAGATACGCAGTATTTT. It yields the protein CAISPLSTDTQYF.